This T cell receptor beta chain was captured by sequencing in a study of Ad26.COV2.S vaccination and SARS-CoV-2 variants. Study context: Donor was one of the participants in the Ad26.COV2.S arm of the COV1001 trial. Intramuscular Ad26.COV2.S at 5x10^10 or 1x10^11 viral particles.

Produced via immunoSEQ multiplex PCR; TCRdb's table is partial and in-frame only. The table lists around 450,000 clones, 89% of them singletons. The treatment here: roughly 19 received Ad26.COV2.S at low or high dose, single or two shots; 5 received placebo; per-sample allocation not given. Sampling took place 63 days after the first vaccine or placebo injection. Overall study findings and caveats: The analyses of TCR breadth and depth may have understated the size of total T cell responses. Breadth measured for non-spike TCRs was similar across vaccine and placebo recipients.

Points on this clone: Its antigen is still unknown.

Trimming stripped 5 bases from V and 2 bases from J, with 11 bases between. Germline assignment: CDR1 SGHNT and CDR2 YYREEE (reference sequence). The CDR3 extends over 13 amino acids. The chain links TRBV5-4 to TRBJ2-7, with a weak D call TRBD1 (6 bases). The sequences come from peripheral blood, collected in a trial of Ad26.COV2.S vaccine versus placebo. The receptor was derived from a person aged 18-65 years who received the Ad26.COV2.S COVID-19 vaccine or a placebo. The CDR3 sequence is CASRDSQTYEQYF. The CDR3 DNA follows: TGTGCCAGCAGGGACAGCCAAACCTACGAGCAGTACTTC.